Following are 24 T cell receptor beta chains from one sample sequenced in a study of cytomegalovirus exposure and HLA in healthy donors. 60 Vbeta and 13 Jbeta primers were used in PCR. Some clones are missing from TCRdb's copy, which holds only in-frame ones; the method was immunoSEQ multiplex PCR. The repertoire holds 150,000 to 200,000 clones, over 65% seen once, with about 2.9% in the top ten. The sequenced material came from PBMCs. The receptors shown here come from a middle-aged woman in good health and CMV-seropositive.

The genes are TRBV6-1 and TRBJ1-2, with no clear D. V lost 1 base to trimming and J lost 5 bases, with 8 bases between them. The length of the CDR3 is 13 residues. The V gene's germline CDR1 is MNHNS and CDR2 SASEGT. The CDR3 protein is CASSEVRRYGYTF. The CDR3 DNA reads TGTGCCAGCAGTGAAGTCCGCAGATATGGCTACACCTTC.

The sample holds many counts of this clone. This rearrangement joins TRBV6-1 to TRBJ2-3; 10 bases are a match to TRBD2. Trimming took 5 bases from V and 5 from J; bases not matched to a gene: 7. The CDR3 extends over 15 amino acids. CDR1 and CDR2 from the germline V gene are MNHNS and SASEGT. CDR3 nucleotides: TGTGCCAGCAGTACACTAGCGGGGCTGGGAGATACGCAGTATTTT. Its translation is CASSTLAGLGDTQYF.

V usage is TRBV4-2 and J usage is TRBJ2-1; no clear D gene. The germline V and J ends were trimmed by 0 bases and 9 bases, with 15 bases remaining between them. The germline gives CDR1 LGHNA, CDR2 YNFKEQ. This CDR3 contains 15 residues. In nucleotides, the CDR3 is TGTGCCAGCAGCCAAGATTGGATAGCCCTTGGTGAGCAGTTCTTC. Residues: CASSQDWIALGEQFF.

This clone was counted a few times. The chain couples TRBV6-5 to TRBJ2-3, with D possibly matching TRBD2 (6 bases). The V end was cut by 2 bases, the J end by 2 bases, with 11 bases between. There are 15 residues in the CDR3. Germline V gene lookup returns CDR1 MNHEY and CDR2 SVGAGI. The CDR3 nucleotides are TGTGCCAGCAGTTACCTGGCGGGGTCCACAGATACGCAGTATTTT. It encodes CASSYLAGSTDTQYF.

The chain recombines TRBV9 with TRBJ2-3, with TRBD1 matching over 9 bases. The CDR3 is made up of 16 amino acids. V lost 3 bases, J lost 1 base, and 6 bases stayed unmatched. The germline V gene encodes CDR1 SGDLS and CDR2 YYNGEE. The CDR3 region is CASSAARDRGTDTQYF. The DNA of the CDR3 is TGTGCCAGCAGCGCCGCAAGGGACAGGGGCACAGATACGCAGTATTTT.

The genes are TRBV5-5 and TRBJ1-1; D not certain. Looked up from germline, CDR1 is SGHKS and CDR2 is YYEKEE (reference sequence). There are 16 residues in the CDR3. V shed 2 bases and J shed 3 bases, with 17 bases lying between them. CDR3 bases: TGTGCCAGCAGCTTCGGCGGTTATTTGACTTACACTGAAGCTTTCTTT. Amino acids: CASSFGGYLTYTEAFF.

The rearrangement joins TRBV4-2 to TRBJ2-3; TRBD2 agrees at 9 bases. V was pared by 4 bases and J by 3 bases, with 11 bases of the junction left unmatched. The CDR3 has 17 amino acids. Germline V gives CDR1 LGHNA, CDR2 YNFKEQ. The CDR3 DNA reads TGTGCCAGCAGCCCGCGCCTGGGGCTAGCGGGAACAGATACGCAGTATTTT. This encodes CASSPRLGLAGTDTQYF.

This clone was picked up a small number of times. The CDR3 bases are TGTGCCAGCAGTCCCCCCGGAGCGGGCTATGGCTACACCTTC. As protein: CASSPPGAGYGYTF. This chain links TRBV28 with TRBJ1-2, with D uncertain. This CDR3 is 14 amino acids long. The germline V gene has CDR1 MDHEN and CDR2 SYDVKM. The V gene lost 5 bases and the J gene lost 4 bases, with 14 bases spanning the gap.

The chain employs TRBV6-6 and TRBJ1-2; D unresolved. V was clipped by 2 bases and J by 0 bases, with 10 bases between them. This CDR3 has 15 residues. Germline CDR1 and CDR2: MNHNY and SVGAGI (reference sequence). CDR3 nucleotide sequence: TGTGCCAGCAGTTACGGCCAATCCTCTAACTATGGCTACACCTTC. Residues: CASSYGQSSNYGYTF.

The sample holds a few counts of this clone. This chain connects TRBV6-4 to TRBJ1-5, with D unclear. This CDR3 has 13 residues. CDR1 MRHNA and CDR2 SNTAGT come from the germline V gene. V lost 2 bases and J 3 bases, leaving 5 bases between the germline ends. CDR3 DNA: TGTGCCAGCAGTGACAGCCCCAATCAGCCCCAGCATTTT. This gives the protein CASSDSPNQPQHF.

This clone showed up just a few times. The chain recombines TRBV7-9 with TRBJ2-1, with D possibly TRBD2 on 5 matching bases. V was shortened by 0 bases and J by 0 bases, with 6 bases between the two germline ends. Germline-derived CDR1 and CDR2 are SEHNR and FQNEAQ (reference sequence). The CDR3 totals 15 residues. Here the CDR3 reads CASSLAGSSYNEQFF. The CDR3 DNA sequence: TGTGCCAGCAGCTTAGCAGGGAGCTCCTACAATGAGCAGTTCTTC.

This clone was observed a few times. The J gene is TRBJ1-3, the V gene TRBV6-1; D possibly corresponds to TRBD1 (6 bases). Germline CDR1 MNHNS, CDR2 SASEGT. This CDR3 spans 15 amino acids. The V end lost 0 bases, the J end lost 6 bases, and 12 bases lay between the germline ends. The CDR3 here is CASSEAGGGANTIYF. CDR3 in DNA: TGTGCCAGCAGTGAAGCGGGTGGGGGGGCAAACACCATATATTTT.

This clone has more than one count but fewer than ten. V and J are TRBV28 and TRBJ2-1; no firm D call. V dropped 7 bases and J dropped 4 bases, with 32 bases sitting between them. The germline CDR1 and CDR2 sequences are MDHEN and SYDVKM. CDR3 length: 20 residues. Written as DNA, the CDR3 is TGTGCCAGCACCCACTGGAACCCACGGATTCGGGTGGTATCATACAATGAGCAGTTCTTC. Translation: CASTHWNPRIRVVSYNEQFF. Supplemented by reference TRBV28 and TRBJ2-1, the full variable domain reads DVKVTQSSRYLVKRTGEKVFLECVQDMDHENMFWYRQDPGLGLRLIYFSYDVKMKEKGDIPEGYSVSREKKERFSLILESASTNQTSMYLCASTHWNPRIRVVSYNEQFFGPGTRLTVL.

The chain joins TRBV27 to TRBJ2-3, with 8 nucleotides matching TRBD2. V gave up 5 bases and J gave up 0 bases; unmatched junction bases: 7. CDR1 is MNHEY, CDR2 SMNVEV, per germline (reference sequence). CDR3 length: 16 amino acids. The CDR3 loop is CASSTSPSGSTDTQYF. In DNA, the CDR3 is TGTGCCAGCAGTACCTCCCCTAGCGGGAGCACAGATACGCAGTATTTT.

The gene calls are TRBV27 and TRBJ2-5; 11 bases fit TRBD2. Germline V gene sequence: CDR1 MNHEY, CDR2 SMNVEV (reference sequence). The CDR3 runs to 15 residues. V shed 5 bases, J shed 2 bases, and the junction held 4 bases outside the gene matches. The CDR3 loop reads CASSRGLAEQETQYF. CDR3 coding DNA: TGTGCCAGCAGTAGGGGACTAGCGGAACAAGAGACCCAGTACTTC.

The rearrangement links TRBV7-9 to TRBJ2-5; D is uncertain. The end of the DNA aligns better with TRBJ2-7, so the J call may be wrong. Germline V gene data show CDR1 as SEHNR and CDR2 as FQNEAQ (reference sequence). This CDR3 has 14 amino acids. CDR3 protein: CASSLGARLYEQYF. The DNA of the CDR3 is TGTGCCAGCAGCTTAGGAGCCAGGCTCTACGAGCAGTACTTC.

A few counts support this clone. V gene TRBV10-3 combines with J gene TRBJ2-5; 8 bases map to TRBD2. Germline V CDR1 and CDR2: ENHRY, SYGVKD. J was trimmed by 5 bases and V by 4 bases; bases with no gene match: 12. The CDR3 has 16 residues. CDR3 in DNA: TGTGCCATCAGTGCCAGACTAGCGATAACCAGGGAGACCCAGTACTTC. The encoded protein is CAISARLAITRETQYF.

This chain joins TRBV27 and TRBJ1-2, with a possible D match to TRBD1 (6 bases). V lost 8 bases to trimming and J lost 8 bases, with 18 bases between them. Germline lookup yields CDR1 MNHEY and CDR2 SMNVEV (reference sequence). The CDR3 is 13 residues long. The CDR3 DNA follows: TGTGCCAGCCGCCTCCAGGGGCGATACGGCTACACCTTC. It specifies CASRLQGRYGYTF.

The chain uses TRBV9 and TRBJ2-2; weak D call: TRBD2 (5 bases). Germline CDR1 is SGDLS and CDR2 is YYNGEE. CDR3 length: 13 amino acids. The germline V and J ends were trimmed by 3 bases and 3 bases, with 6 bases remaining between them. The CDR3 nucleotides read TGTGCCAGCAGCGAGAGGGACACCGGGGAGCTGTTTTTT. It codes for CASSERDTGELFF.

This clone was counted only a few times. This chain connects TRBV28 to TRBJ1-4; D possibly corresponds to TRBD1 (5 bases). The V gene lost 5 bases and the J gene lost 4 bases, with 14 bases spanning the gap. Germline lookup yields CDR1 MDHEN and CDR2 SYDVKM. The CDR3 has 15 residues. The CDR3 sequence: CASSPFRGNNEKLFF. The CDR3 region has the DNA TGTGCCAGCAGTCCTTTTCGGGGGAATAATGAAAAACTGTTTTTT.

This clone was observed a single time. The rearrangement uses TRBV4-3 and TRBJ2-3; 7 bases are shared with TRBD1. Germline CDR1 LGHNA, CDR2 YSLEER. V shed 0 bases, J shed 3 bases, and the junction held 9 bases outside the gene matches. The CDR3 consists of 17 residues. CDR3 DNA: TGCGCCAGCAGCCAAGACTATCGTGACAGGGCAACAGATACGCAGTATTTT. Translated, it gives CASSQDYRDRATDTQYF.

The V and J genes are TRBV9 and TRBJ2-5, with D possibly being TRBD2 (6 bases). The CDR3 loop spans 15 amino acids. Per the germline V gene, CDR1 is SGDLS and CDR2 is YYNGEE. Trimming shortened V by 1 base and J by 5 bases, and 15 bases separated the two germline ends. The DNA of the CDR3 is TGTGCCAGCAGCGTATCGACGCGGGGCGGGGAGACCCAGTACTTC. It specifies CASSVSTRGGETQYF.

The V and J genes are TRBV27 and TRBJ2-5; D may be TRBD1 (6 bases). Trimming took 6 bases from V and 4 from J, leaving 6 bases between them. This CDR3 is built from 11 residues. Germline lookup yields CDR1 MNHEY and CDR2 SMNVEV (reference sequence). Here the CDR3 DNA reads TGTGCCAGCAGACAGGGAGAGACCCAGTACTTC. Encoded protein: CASRQGETQYF.

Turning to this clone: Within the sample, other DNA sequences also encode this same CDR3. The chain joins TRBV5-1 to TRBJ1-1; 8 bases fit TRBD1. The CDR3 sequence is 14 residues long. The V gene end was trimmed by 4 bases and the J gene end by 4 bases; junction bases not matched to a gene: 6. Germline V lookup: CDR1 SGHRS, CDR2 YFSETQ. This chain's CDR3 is CASSGTGTGTEAFF. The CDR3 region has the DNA TGCGCCAGCAGCGGAACCGGGACAGGCACTGAAGCTTTCTTT.